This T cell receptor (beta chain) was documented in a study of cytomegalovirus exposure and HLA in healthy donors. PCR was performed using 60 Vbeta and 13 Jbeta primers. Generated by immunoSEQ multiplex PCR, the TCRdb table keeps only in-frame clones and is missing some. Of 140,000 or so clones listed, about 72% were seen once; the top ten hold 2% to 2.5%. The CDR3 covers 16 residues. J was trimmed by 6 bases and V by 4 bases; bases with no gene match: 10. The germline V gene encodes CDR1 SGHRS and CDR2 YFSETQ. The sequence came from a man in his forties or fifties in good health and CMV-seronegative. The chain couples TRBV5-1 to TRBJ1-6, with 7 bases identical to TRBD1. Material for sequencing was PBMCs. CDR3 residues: CASSIGRQGGNSPLHF. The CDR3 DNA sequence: TGCGCCAGCAGCATTGGACGACAGGGTGGTAATTCACCCCTCCACTTT.